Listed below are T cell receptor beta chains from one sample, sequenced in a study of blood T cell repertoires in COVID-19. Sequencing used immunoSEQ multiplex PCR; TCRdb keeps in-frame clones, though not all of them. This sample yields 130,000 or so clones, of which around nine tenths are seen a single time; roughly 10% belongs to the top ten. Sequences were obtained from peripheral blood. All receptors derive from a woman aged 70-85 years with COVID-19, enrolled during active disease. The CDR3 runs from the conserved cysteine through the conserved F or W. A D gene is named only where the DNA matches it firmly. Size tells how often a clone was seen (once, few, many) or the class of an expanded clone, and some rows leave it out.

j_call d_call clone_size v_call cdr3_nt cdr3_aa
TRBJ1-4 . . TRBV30 TGTGCCTGGAGCGGACAGCCCTACGGAAAACTGTTTTTT CAWSGQPYGKLFF
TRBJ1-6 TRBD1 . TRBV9 TGTGCCAGCAGCGTAGGGACAGGGCTTAATTCACCCCTCCACTTT CASSVGTGLNSPLHF
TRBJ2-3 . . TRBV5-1 TGCGCCAGCAGCCGCGACACAACAGGGGATACGCAGTATTTT CASSRDTTGDTQYF
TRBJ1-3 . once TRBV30 TGTGCCTGGAGACCTGCGGGGCTCTACACCATATATTTT CAWRPAGLYTIYF
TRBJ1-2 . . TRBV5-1 TGCGCCAGCAGCCCCCAGGGGAGCTATGGCTACACCTTC CASSPQGSYGYTF
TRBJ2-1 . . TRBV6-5 TGTGCCAGCAGTTACTCGAAGGGCGGGAATGAGCAGTTCTTC CASSYSKGGNEQFF
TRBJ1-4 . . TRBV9 TGTGCCAGCGGGCAGGGCTTCGACGTCGAAAAACTGTTTTTT CASGQGFDVEKLFF
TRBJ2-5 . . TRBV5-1 TGCGCCAGCAGCGTGGTTAACTGGCAAGAGACCCAGTACTTC CASSVVNWQETQYF
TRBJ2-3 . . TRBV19 TGTGCCAGTAGTATATCCGACAATTCAGCAGATACGCAGTATTTT CASSISDNSADTQYF
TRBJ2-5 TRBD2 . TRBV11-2 TGTGCCAGCAGCTTGGGACTAGCGGGACAAGAGACCCAGTACTTC CASSLGLAGQETQYF
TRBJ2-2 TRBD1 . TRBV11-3 TGTGCCAGCAGCCCCGGGACAGCGAACACCGGGGAGCTGTTTTTT CASSPGTANTGELFF
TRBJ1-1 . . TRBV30 TGTGCCTGGAGTGGCCAGGGTAACACTGAAGCTTTCTTT CAWSGQGNTEAFF
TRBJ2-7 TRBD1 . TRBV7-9 TGTGCCAGCAGCGATGGGACAGGGGGCGAGCAGTACTTC CASSDGTGGEQYF
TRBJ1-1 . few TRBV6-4 TGTGCCAGCAGTGCAGACAGGAACACTGAAGCTTTCTTT CASSADRNTEAFF
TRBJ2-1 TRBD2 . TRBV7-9 TGTGCCAGCAGCCCAGGGAGCGGGGGGGCGAATGAGCAGTTCTTC CASSPGSGGANEQFF
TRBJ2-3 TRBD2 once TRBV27 TGTGCCAGCAGTTTCCTTCTAGCGGGGGGGATAGATACGCAGTATTTT CASSFLLAGGIDTQYF
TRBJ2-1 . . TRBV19 TGTGCCAGTACCCTAGGGGGTTCCAGAAGCTCCTACAATGAGCAGTTCTTC CASTLGGSRSSYNEQFF
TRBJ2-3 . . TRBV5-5 TGTGCCAGCAGCTCGGATGTCAGGAGCACAGATACGCAGTATTTT CASSSDVRSTDTQYF
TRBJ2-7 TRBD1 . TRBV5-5 TGTGCCAGCAGCCGGAAACAGGGGGCTGACGAGCAGTACTTC CASSRKQGADEQYF
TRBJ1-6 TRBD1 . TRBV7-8 TGTGCCAGCAGCCGGGGACAGGCCCCTCAAAGCTCCTATAATTCACCCCTCCACTTT CASSRGQAPQSSYNSPLHF
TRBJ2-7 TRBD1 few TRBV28 TGTGCCAGCACCCCGGACAGGGTGCACGAGCAGTACTTC CASTPDRVHEQYF
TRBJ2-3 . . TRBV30 TGTGCCTGGCTAGTCGGGACTGCGCAGTATTTT CAWLVGTAQYF